This is a list of T cell receptor beta chains from one sample in a study of CD8+CD57+ T cells in acquired aplastic anemia. TCRdb used MiXCR to reprocess the reads, holding one entry per CDR3 protein. The sample contains approximately 170,000 distinct CDR3 sequences, around 59% of which appear only once. The sample was sorted CD4+, CD8+, or CD8+CD57+ T cells (not recorded which) from PBMCs. Source of these receptors: a human donor in good health, serving as a control. CDR3s include the opening cysteine and the closing phenylalanine or tryptophan. Fields, in order: V gene, J gene, D gene, CDR3 protein. A D gene is named only where the DNA matches it firmly.

v_call: TRBV4-1
j_call: TRBJ2-5
d_call: TRBD2
cdr3_aa: CASSRQGLAAKETQYF

v_call: TRBV19
j_call: TRBJ1-2
d_call: TRBD1
cdr3_aa: CASRVGTETGYTF

v_call: TRBV4-2
j_call: TRBJ2-7
d_call: .
cdr3_aa: CASSQVPLRGAEYEQYF

v_call: TRBV10-3
j_call: TRBJ2-5
d_call: TRBD2
cdr3_aa: CAISESSGGASQETQYF

v_call: TRBV20-1
j_call: TRBJ2-5
d_call: .
cdr3_aa: CSARHRDKAYNETQYF

v_call: TRBV20-1
j_call: TRBJ2-5
d_call: .
cdr3_aa: CSARDGSRETQYF

v_call: TRBV20-1
j_call: TRBJ1-5
d_call: .
cdr3_aa: CSARADVDQPQHF

v_call: TRBV2
j_call: TRBJ2-5
d_call: TRBD1
cdr3_aa: CASNRQGVPQETQYF

v_call: TRBV6-5
j_call: TRBJ1-6
d_call: .
cdr3_aa: CASQQGDSPLHF

v_call: TRBV5-1
j_call: TRBJ2-3
d_call: TRBD2
cdr3_aa: CASSPARTSVTDTQYF